Listed below are T cell receptor beta chains from one sample, sequenced in a study of shared T cell receptors in the human thymus. Method: immunoSEQ multiplex PCR; TCRdb's copy keeps in-frame clones and lacks some. The table has more than 550,000 clones, 70% to 90% seen once. These sequences were also reported in another study, on human thymus T cells.

Source material: thymocytes. Source of these receptors: a girl under three years old with a congenital heart defect. The CDR3 runs from the conserved cysteine through the conserved F or W. The order of the fields is D gene, V gene, CDR3 length, J gene, CDR3 protein. The D gene is left open where the match is weak.

>.|TRBV6-5|15|TRBJ2-7
CASSNEGGSSYEQYF
>TRBD1|TRBV19|14|TRBJ2-4
CASHRQGAKNIQYF
>.|TRBV2|19|TRBJ2-6
CASTEKPGPASSGANVLTF
>TRBD1|TRBV7-9|14|TRBJ1-2
CASSLAGGQGGYTF
>.|TRBV19|14|TRBJ2-7
CASSPQGTSYEQYF
>.|TRBV7-9|13|TRBJ2-5
CASSAGTIETQYF
>.|TRBV6-1|15|TRBJ1-2
CASSDRVPITYGYTF
>TRBD2|TRBV28|15|TRBJ2-4
CASMSGGEAKNIQYF
>.|TRBV7-9|10|TRBJ1-1
CASSLEGSFF
>.|TRBV2|14|TRBJ2-7
CASSPGTLAYEQYF
>.|TRBV7-9|14|TRBJ1-1
CASSSLAGGDEAFF
>TRBD2|TRBV6-1|17|TRBJ2-7
CASSESGGRVNTYEQYF
>TRBD1|TRBV4-2|15|TRBJ2-7
CASSRRQGMSYEQYF
>TRBD1|TRBV10-1|15|TRBJ1-5
CASRRDRRFFGAQHF
>.|TRBV7-2|13|TRBJ1-2
CASSLFINYGYTF
>.|TRBV11-1|17|TRBJ1-1
CASRGRGRGVRNTEAFF